The clone carrying this T cell receptor (beta chain) was detected only once. Its antigen is not known. The PCR made use of 60 Vbeta and 13 Jbeta primers. Assay used: immunoSEQ multiplex PCR; TCRdb lists only in-frame clones, some missing. The sample has 150,000 or so clones; around four fifths are singletons. The CDR3 is 14 residues long. Germline CDR1 and CDR2: SEHNR and FQNEAQ (reference sequence). V lost 2 bases and J lost 5, with 12 bases in between. The data are from a study of cytomegalovirus exposure and HLA in healthy donors. Study-wide background: An early data release held approximately 80 million unique TCRs from HLA-typed donors.

General study results and limits: HLA allele associations emerged for about 16,000 TCR beta sequences in a later analysis, at 0.05 false discovery rate.

The TCR sequence derives from a man aged 25-40 years in good health and CMV-seropositive. Source material: PBMCs. The rearrangement uses TRBV7-9 and TRBJ1-2; D may be TRBD1 (6 bases). This CDR3 reads CASSLQGPGYGYTF. In DNA form, the CDR3 reads TGTGCCAGCAGCTTACAGGGGCCCGGGTATGGCTACACCTTC.